Listed below are T cell receptor beta chains from one sample, sequenced in a study of T-cell memory formation after mild COVID-19. TCRdb ran MiXCR on the 5' RACE reads and lists one entry per CDR3 protein. The data hold about 260,000 distinct CDR3 sequences, with 8% to 10% observed a single time. Material for sequencing was PBMCs or a T cell subset sorted from them (not recorded which). The source is a man between 18 and 29 years old who had mild COVID-19 (a few samples of this study predate the infection). Cell type and time point are not known. The CDR3 runs from the conserved cysteine through the conserved F or W. A D gene is named only where the DNA matches it firmly. Size is omitted from some rows. Given values are once, few, many or a class for expanded clones.

>TRBV4-3|TRBJ2-7|few|TRBD1
TGCGCCAGCAGCCAAGATGGGGACAGGGCGGGCGAGCAGTACTTC
CASSQDGDRAGEQYF
>TRBV5-5|TRBJ2-7|many|TRBD1
TGTGCCAGCACCGATGGTCGGTCCGGGACAGGGGGTAGCGAGCAGTACTTC
CASTDGRSGTGGSEQYF
>TRBV2|TRBJ2-2|many|NA
TGTGCCAGCAGTGAACAGGGTAACACCGGGGAGCTGTTTTTT
CASSEQGNTGELFF
>TRBV2|TRBJ2-7|NA|TRBD2
TGTGCCAGCAGTGATTCCCTAGCGGCGTACGAGCAGTACTTC
CASSDSLAAYEQYF
>TRBV7-2|TRBJ1-1|few|NA
TGTGCCAGCAGCTTAGCGTCCGGTAACACTGAAGCTTTCTTT
CASSLASGNTEAFF
>TRBV11-2|TRBJ2-1|NA|NA
TGTGCCAGCAGCCCGCCGTGGAGCTACAATGAGCAGTTCTTC
CASSPPWSYNEQFF
>TRBV6-2/TRBV6-3|TRBJ1-5|NA|NA
TGTGCCAGCAGTTACTCTCTTCAGCCCCAGCATTTT
CASSYSLQPQHF
>TRBV4-1|TRBJ1-6|NA|NA
TGCGCCAGCAGCCCCCAGGCTCAGGGGCTGATCAGGTCACCCCTCCACTTT
CASSPQAQGLIRSPLHF
>TRBV4-3|TRBJ1-2|few|NA
TGCGCCAGCAGCCCGAACTTGGGGAGGAAGGATGGCTACACCTTC
CASSPNLGRKDGYTF
>TRBV20-1|TRBJ2-7|few|TRBD2
TGCAGTGCGAGACTAGCGGGGGGGCAAGAGCAGTACTTC
CSARLAGGQEQYF
>TRBV4-2|TRBJ2-7|many|NA
TGTGCCAGCAGCCAAGAATGGTCCGTCGACGAGCAGTACTTC
CASSQEWSVDEQYF
>TRBV27|TRBJ2-1|NA|TRBD1
TGTGCCAGCAGTTTATTTACAGGGGTATCCTACAATGAGCAGTTCTTC
CASSLFTGVSYNEQFF
>TRBV25-1|TRBJ2-1|few|TRBD1
TGTGCCAGCAGTGTAGGGGGCACCTACAATGAGCAGTTCTTC
CASSVGGTYNEQFF
>TRBV20-1|TRBJ1-1|few|NA
TGCAGTGCTAGAGATTACGACAGTATGAACACTGAAGCTTTCTTT
CSARDYDSMNTEAFF
>TRBV4-2|TRBJ1-5|NA|NA
TGTGCCAGCAGCCAAGAGGAGTTTCTTCCCCAGCATTTT
CASSQEEFLPQHF
>TRBV19|TRBJ1-2|NA|NA
TGTGCCAGTAGTAGGACCGACGATTACGGATTTGGCTACACCTTC
CASSRTDDYGFGYTF